This T cell receptor beta chain was captured in a study of blood T cell repertoires in COVID-19. The Seattle patients joined while their infection was active and were tracked longitudinally afterward. CDR3 size: 17 residues. Trimming shortened V by 5 bases and J by 4 bases, and 23 bases separated the two germline ends. Germline CDR1 reads KGHSH; CDR2 reads LQKENI. This clone has just a few counts. Data came from immunoSEQ multiplex PCR; TCRdb stores just in-frame clones and leaves some out. Here the sample spans 300,000 to 450,000 clones, approximately 88% being singletons. This sequence originates from a woman under 40 with COVID-19, enrolled during active disease. Specimen: peripheral blood. This rearrangement joins TRBV18 to TRBJ1-2; a possible D gene is TRBD1 (6 bases). CDR3 residues: CASSSLRTAHRGYGYTF. Written as DNA, the CDR3 is TGTGCCAGCTCATCCCTTCGGACAGCCCACCGCGGCTATGGCTACACCTTC.